Below are 25 T cell receptor beta chains sequenced from a single sample in a study of blood T cell repertoires in COVID-19. The data were produced by immunoSEQ multiplex PCR, yet TCRdb's version contains in-frame clones alone and is incomplete. This table holds roughly 92,000 clones, around 87% found once. The sample was peripheral blood. The source of these receptors is a human donor with acute or convalescent COVID-19. The donor label of this sample is uncertain.

The chain couples TRBV24-1 to TRBJ2-5; 13 bases fit TRBD2. With 4 bases clipped from V and 4 bases from J, the junction kept 8 bases outside the gene matches. The germline V gene has CDR1 KGHDR and CDR2 SFDVKD. The length of the CDR3 is 17 residues. The CDR3 nucleotides are TGTGCCACCAGTGACTACAGACTAGCGGGGGGAGTAGAGACCCAGTACTTC. This codes for CATSDYRLAGGVETQYF.

There are a few counts of this clone. The V gene is TRBV3-1 (or the pseudogene TRBV3-2), the J gene TRBJ2-3; 7 bases match TRBD2. CDR3 length equals 15 residues. Germline loops: CDR1 LGHDT, CDR2 YNNKEL (reference sequence). Losses at the gene ends were 4 bases for V and 2 bases for J; bases not matched to a gene: 6. CDR3 region: CASSPPAGPTDTQYF. In nucleotides, the CDR3 is TGTGCCAGCAGCCCCCCAGCGGGGCCCACAGATACGCAGTATTTT.

The chain uses TRBV28 and TRBJ2-7, with TRBD2 as a possible D gene (5 bases). Germline V gene sequence: CDR1 MDHEN, CDR2 SYDVKM. The CDR3 length is 13 residues. V was trimmed by 7 bases and J by 2 bases, leaving 12 bases between them. The CDR3 is CASTHLGAYEQYF. Here the CDR3 DNA reads TGTGCCAGCACGCACCTCGGGGCCTACGAGCAGTACTTC.

The chain links TRBV11-2 to TRBJ2-7; 7 bases are a match to TRBD2. Per the germline V gene, CDR1 is SGHAT and CDR2 is FQNNGV. The CDR3 extends over 15 amino acids. After removal of 5 bases from V and 0 bases from J, the junction contained 7 bases not matched to a gene. In DNA, the CDR3 is TGTGCCAGCAGCAACCGGGACTACAGCTCCTACGAGCAGTACTTC. It translates to CASSNRDYSSYEQYF. The full variable domain, with the rest looked up from reference TRBV11-2 and TRBJ2-7, is EAGVAQSPRYKIIEKRQSVAFWCNPISGHATLYWYQQILGQGPKLLIQFQNNGVVDDSQLPKDRFSAERLKGVDSTLKIQPAKLEDSAVYLCASSNRDYSSYEQYFGPGTRLTVT.

The genes are TRBV12-3 or TRBV12-4 and TRBJ1-2; D gene unclear. CDR3 size: 12 residues. V lost 3 bases and J 4 bases, leaving 6 bases between the germline ends. The CDR3 sequence: CASSLYPYGYTF. CDR3 in DNA: TGTGCCAGCAGTTTGTATCCCTATGGCTACACCTTC.

The rearrangement uses TRBV4-1 and TRBJ2-1, with D possibly TRBD2 on 6 matching bases. The CDR3 length is 17 residues. V was clipped by 4 bases and J by 3 bases, with 19 bases between them. Germline CDR1 reads MGHRA; CDR2 reads YSYEKL. CDR3 sequence (DNA): TGCGCCAGCAGCCCCCTACTCCTCGGGGGACGCTACAATGAGCAGTTCTTC. Translation: CASSPLLLGGRYNEQFF.

The chain couples TRBV7-2 to TRBJ2-2; 7 bases are shared with TRBD1. The CDR3 is made up of 16 amino acids. CDR1 SGHTA and CDR2 FQGNSA come from the germline V gene. V was clipped by 4 bases and J by 2 bases; unmatched bases: 7. This CDR3 is CASSSQGVANTGELFF. CDR3 coding DNA: TGTGCCAGCAGCTCCCAGGGGGTAGCAAACACCGGGGAGCTGTTTTTT.

V gene TRBV12-3 or TRBV12-4 combines with J gene TRBJ2-3; D perhaps matches TRBD1 (6 bases). The CDR3 sequence is 13 residues long. The ends were cut back, 7 bases at V and 6 bases at J, with 14 bases in the middle. The DNA for the CDR3 is TGTGCCAGCACCCCCCCAGGGGTTGATACGCAGTATTTT. As protein: CASTPPGVDTQYF.

This clone has just one count. J is TRBJ1-1 and V is TRBV7-2; D unclear. Trimming shortened V by 5 bases and J by 2 bases, and 9 bases separated the two germline ends. Germline V gene data show CDR1 as SGHTA and CDR2 as FQGNSA. The CDR3 loop spans 13 amino acids. The CDR3 spells CASSPQVNTEAFF. The CDR3 DNA reads as TGTGCCAGCAGCCCCCAGGTTAACACTGAAGCTTTCTTT.

The V call is TRBV29-1, the J call TRBJ1-3; the D is unclear. Germline V CDR1 and CDR2: SQVTM, ANQGSEA. V was cut by 4 bases and J by 2 bases, with 3 bases left in between. The CDR3 loop spans 11 amino acids. This chain's CDR3 is CSVVAGNTIYF. The CDR3 bases are TGCAGCGTTGTAGCTGGAAACACCATATATTTT.

J is TRBJ1-1 and V is TRBV28; perhaps TRBD1 as D (5 bases). The CDR3 contains 15 residues. Germline V gene sequence: CDR1 MDHEN, CDR2 SYDVKM. The V end was cut by 2 bases, the J end by 1 base, with 11 bases between. The CDR3 here is CASSLPGLTNTEAFF. For the CDR3, the DNA is TGTGCCAGCAGTTTACCGGGACTCACGAACACTGAAGCTTTCTTT.

The chain uses TRBV15 and TRBJ2-3, with TRBD2 matching 8 bases. This CDR3 region has 15 residues. From germline, CDR1 is LNHNV and CDR2 YYDKDF (reference sequence). The V gene end was trimmed by 1 base and the J gene end by 2 bases; junction bases not matched to a gene: 2. The CDR3 sequence: CATSRGAGDTDTQYF. CDR3 in DNA: TGTGCCACCAGCAGAGGAGCGGGGGACACAGATACGCAGTATTTT.

This clone was detected once. The V call is TRBV28, the J call TRBJ1-5, with TRBD1 matching over 8 bases. The V and J ends lost 7 bases and 6 bases, in that order; junction bases with no gene match: 11. Germline assignment: CDR1 MDHEN and CDR2 SYDVKM. This CDR3 has 15 amino acids. CDR3 loop: CASTRPGQGAQPQHF. The CDR3 bases are TGTGCCAGCACCCGGCCCGGACAGGGAGCTCAGCCCCAGCATTTT.

V is TRBV9 and J is TRBJ1-2; weak D call: TRBD1 (5 bases). Deletions cut 3 bases from V and 6 bases from J, with 12 bases between. The CDR3 runs to 13 residues. Per the germline V gene, CDR1 is SGDLS and CDR2 is YYNGEE. This CDR3 reads CASSEQVYNGYTF. CDR3 nucleotide sequence: TGTGCCAGCAGCGAACAGGTTTACAATGGCTACACCTTC.

V and J are TRBV9 and TRBJ2-3; TRBD2 is a possible D gene (6 bases). The length of the CDR3 is 16 residues. Deletions cut 0 bases from V and 2 bases from J, with 13 bases between. CDR1 is SGDLS and CDR2 is YYNGEE in the germline V gene. For the CDR3, the DNA is TGTGCCAGCAGCGTAGTAGGGCGGGGAAACACAGATACGCAGTATTTT. This sequence encodes CASSVVGRGNTDTQYF.

The chain links TRBV15 to TRBJ1-1; TRBD1 might be the D (6 bases). This CDR3 has 14 amino acids. The V end was cut by 0 bases, the J end by 7 bases, with 12 bases between. The germline CDR1 and CDR2 sequences are LNHNV and YYDKDF (reference sequence). DNA for the CDR3: TGTGCCACCAGCAGAGATCTTAAAGGGGGTGAAGCTTTCTTT. Translated, it gives CATSRDLKGGEAFF. Using reference TRBV15 and TRBJ1-1 for the parts outside the CDR3, the full variable domain is DAMVIQNPRYQVTQFGKPVTLSCSQTLNHNVMYWYQQKSSQAPKLLFHYYDKDFNNEADTPDNFQSRRPNTSFCFLDIRSPGLGDTAMYLCATSRDLKGGEAFFGQGTRLTVV.

The gene calls are TRBV4-2 and TRBJ1-6, with D possibly being TRBD1 (6 bases). Germline CDR1 LGHNA, CDR2 YNFKEQ. The V and J ends lost 2 bases and 9 bases respectively, with 8 bases between them. The CDR3 contains 13 residues. The CDR3 DNA reads TGTGCCAGCAGCCAAACAGGGCTTTCACCCCTCCACTTT. Encoded protein: CASSQTGLSPLHF.

The chain couples TRBV4-2 to TRBJ2-7; D perhaps matches TRBD1 (6 bases). Germline V gives CDR1 LGHNA, CDR2 YNFKEQ. V was trimmed by 4 bases and J by 0 bases, leaving 13 bases between them. There are 15 residues in the CDR3. In DNA, the CDR3 is TGTGCCAGCAGCCCAGGGGCAGAGAGCTCCTACGAGCAGTACTTC. This codes for CASSPGAESSYEQYF.

The chain couples TRBV28 to TRBJ2-6; 8 nucleotides match TRBD1. This CDR3 spans 17 amino acids. CDR1 and CDR2 (germline): MDHEN, SYDVKM. J gave up 4 bases and V 2 bases, and 7 bases lay outside the gene matches. CDR3: CASSLNRGAFGANVLTF. The CDR3 region has the DNA TGTGCCAGCAGTTTAAACAGGGGGGCATTCGGGGCCAACGTCCTGACTTTC.

Here the CDR3 reads CASSLAGGPEETQYF. The CDR3 DNA reads TGTGCCAGCAGCTTAGCGGGGGGGCCTGAAGAGACCCAGTACTTC. The V and J genes are TRBV7-8 and TRBJ2-5; D might be TRBD2 (7 bases). Trimming pared 0 bases from V and 3 bases from J, leaving 11 bases between. The CDR3 has 15 amino acids. Germline V CDR1 and CDR2: SGHVS, FQNEAQ.

The rearrangement links TRBV2 to TRBJ1-2; 12 bases align to TRBD1. The CDR3 length is 15 residues. Unmatched junction bases numbered 7, after V lost 3 bases and J lost 8 bases. The germline V gene encodes CDR1 SNHLY and CDR2 FYNNEI. In DNA form, the CDR3 reads TGTGCCAGCAGTGAGTGGGGACAGGGGGCGCAAGGCTACACCTTC. Its translation: CASSEWGQGAQGYTF.

The chain recombines TRBV5-1 with TRBJ1-1; no clear D. The length of the CDR3 is 14 residues. The germline V gene encodes CDR1 SGHRS and CDR2 YFSETQ. V gave up 4 bases and J gave up 4 bases, with 14 bases separating them. CDR3 protein: CASSLQLSATEAFF. CDR3 nucleotide sequence: TGCGCCAGCAGCCTACAGCTCTCTGCCACTGAAGCTTTCTTT.

The chain uses TRBV5-1 and TRBJ2-3; the D gene is possibly TRBD1 (6 bases). The germline V gene has CDR1 SGHRS and CDR2 YFSETQ. This CDR3 comprises 14 residues. Trimming left V 0 bases short and J 2 bases short, with 7 bases between. CDR3 amino acids: CASSLGDNTDTQYF. The CDR3, as DNA: TGCGCCAGCAGCTTGGGGGACAACACAGATACGCAGTATTTT.

The rearrangement links TRBV10-2 to TRBJ2-2, with 7 nucleotides matching TRBD1. Trimming took 3 bases from V and 1 from J; bases not matched to a gene: 5. CDR1 and CDR2 (germline): WSHSY, SAAADI. This CDR3 is 16 amino acids long. The CDR3 protein is CASSDFGDRNTGELFF. DNA for the CDR3: TGCGCCAGCAGTGACTTTGGGGACAGGAACACCGGGGAGCTGTTTTTT.

This clone was recorded once. The chain has TRBV18 and TRBJ1-4; D is undetermined. The germline CDR1 and CDR2 sequences are KGHSH and LQKENI. The CDR3 covers 15 residues. Between the trimmed V and J ends, which lost 5 bases and 3 bases, there was a span of 13 bases. DNA for the CDR3: TGTGCCAGCTCAGCAGACCGGAGGTCTAATGAAAAACTGTTTTTT. This codes for CASSADRRSNEKLFF.